This is a list of T cell receptor beta chains from one sample in a study of blood T cells in healthy people across ages. TCRdb passed the 5' RACE reads through MiXCR, listing each CDR3 protein once. Seen here are 1,800,000 or so distinct CDR3 sequences, about two fifths observed once, and the top ten hold under 30%. Sequencing was performed on blood. The receptors were sampled from a human donor in good health. The CDR3 runs from the conserved cysteine through the conserved F or W. The order of the fields is J gene, D gene, V gene, clone size, CDR3 protein, CDR3 DNA. D genes are given only for firm matches. Clone size is not always given. Where it is, it says once, few, many or a class for expanded clones.

j_call: TRBJ2-1; d_call: TRBD1; v_call: TRBV20-1; clone_size: few; cdr3_aa: CSARDLATGAYNEQFF; cdr3_nt: TGCAGTGCTAGAGATCTCGCGACAGGGGCTTACAATGAGCAGTTCTTC
j_call: TRBJ2-7; d_call: TRBD2; v_call: TRBV6-5; clone_size: -; cdr3_aa: CASSPTAGGSSYEQYF; cdr3_nt: TGTGCCAGCAGTCCTACAGCGGGGGGCAGCTCCTACGAGCAGTACTTC
j_call: TRBJ2-3; d_call: TRBD2; v_call: TRBV12-3/TRBV12-4; clone_size: few; cdr3_aa: CASSLWLAGGRDTQYF; cdr3_nt: TGTGCCAGCAGTTTATGGTTAGCGGGGGGCCGCGATACGCAGTATTTT
j_call: TRBJ2-3; d_call: TRBD2; v_call: TRBV5-6; clone_size: -; cdr3_aa: CASSLGLAVVTDTQYF; cdr3_nt: TGTGCCAGCAGCTTGGGACTAGCGGTAGTCACAGATACGCAGTATTTT
j_call: TRBJ2-3; d_call: -; v_call: TRBV12-3/TRBV12-4; clone_size: -; cdr3_aa: CASKDGYTDTQYF; cdr3_nt: TGTGCCAGCAAGGACGGATACACAGATACGCAGTATTTT
j_call: TRBJ1-2; d_call: -; v_call: TRBV7-9; clone_size: few; cdr3_aa: CASSKNEGEGYTF; cdr3_nt: TGTGCCAGCAGCAAGAATGAGGGCGAGGGCTACACCTTC
j_call: TRBJ2-5; d_call: -; v_call: TRBV21-1; clone_size: -; cdr3_aa: CASSKRSGQGLETQYF; cdr3_nt: TGTGCCAGCAGCAAAAGGTCGGGACAGGGGTTAGAGACCCAGTACTTC
j_call: TRBJ1-2; d_call: -; v_call: TRBV9; clone_size: -; cdr3_aa: CASSVGPIYGYTF; cdr3_nt: TGTGCCAGCAGCGTAGGGCCTATATATGGCTACACCTTC
j_call: TRBJ1-1; d_call: -; v_call: TRBV20-1; clone_size: -; cdr3_aa: CSARDMRGNTEAFF; cdr3_nt: TGCAGTGCTAGAGATATGAGGGGGAACACTGAAGCTTTCTTT
j_call: TRBJ2-6; d_call: -; v_call: TRBV29-1; clone_size: many; cdr3_aa: CSVANRGAGGANVLTF; cdr3_nt: TGCAGCGTTGCGAACAGGGGAGCGGGAGGGGCCAACGTCCTGACTTTC
j_call: TRBJ1-2; d_call: -; v_call: TRBV6-2/TRBV6-3; clone_size: few; cdr3_aa: CASTPRGGGYTF; cdr3_nt: TGTGCCAGCACCCCCAGAGGAGGCGGCTACACCTTC
j_call: TRBJ2-2; d_call: -; v_call: TRBV2; clone_size: -; cdr3_aa: CASSMTNTGELFF; cdr3_nt: TGTGCCAGCAGTATGACTAACACCGGGGAGCTGTTTTTT
j_call: TRBJ2-4; d_call: TRBD2; v_call: TRBV6-1; clone_size: many; cdr3_aa: CASVGAGLNIQYF; cdr3_nt: TGTGCCAGCGTGGGAGCGGGGTTGAACATTCAGTACTTC
j_call: TRBJ2-3; d_call: -; v_call: TRBV24-1; clone_size: few; cdr3_aa: CATSAETDTQYF; cdr3_nt: TGTGCCACCAGTGCGGAGACAGATACGCAGTATTTT
j_call: TRBJ1-5; d_call: -; v_call: TRBV28; clone_size: -; cdr3_aa: CASGYGAQPQHF; cdr3_nt: TGTGCCAGCGGGTATGGGGCTCAGCCCCAGCATTTT
j_call: TRBJ2-1; d_call: -; v_call: TRBV19; clone_size: -; cdr3_aa: CASSIGDLGSYNEQFF; cdr3_nt: TGTGCCAGTAGTATAGGGGATCTCGGCTCCTACAATGAGCAGTTCTTC
j_call: TRBJ2-5; d_call: -; v_call: TRBV7-9; clone_size: -; cdr3_aa: CASTTGTLREETQYF; cdr3_nt: TGTGCCAGCACCACCGGGACACTGAGAGAAGAGACCCAGTACTTC
j_call: TRBJ1-1; d_call: -; v_call: TRBV27; clone_size: few; cdr3_aa: CASTQAGAGNTEAFF; cdr3_nt: TGTGCCAGCACCCAGGCGGGAGCGGGCAACACTGAAGCTTTCTTT
j_call: TRBJ1-2; d_call: TRBD1; v_call: TRBV10-3; clone_size: -; cdr3_aa: CATSDAGGAGYTF; cdr3_nt: TGTGCCACCAGTGACGCAGGGGGCGCCGGCTACACCTTC
j_call: TRBJ2-5; d_call: TRBD2; v_call: TRBV7-2; clone_size: few; cdr3_aa: CASSLFIAGGETQYF; cdr3_nt: TGTGCCAGCAGCTTATTCATAGCGGGGGGAGAGACCCAGTACTTC
j_call: TRBJ2-1; d_call: TRBD1; v_call: TRBV7-3; clone_size: -; cdr3_aa: CASSLMGTGAREQFF; cdr3_nt: TGTGCCAGCAGCTTAATGGGGACAGGGGCAAGAGAGCAGTTCTTC
j_call: TRBJ2-3; d_call: TRBD2; v_call: TRBV12-3/TRBV12-4; clone_size: -; cdr3_aa: CASTQSPGRAGWDTQYF; cdr3_nt: TGTGCCAGTACCCAATCCCCCGGGAGAGCGGGATGGGATACGCAGTATTTT
j_call: TRBJ2-3; d_call: -; v_call: TRBV5-6; clone_size: few; cdr3_aa: CASSFGGAVSDTQYF; cdr3_nt: TGTGCCAGCAGCTTTGGGGGAGCGGTGTCAGATACGCAGTATTTT
j_call: TRBJ2-7; d_call: TRBD1; v_call: TRBV27; clone_size: -; cdr3_aa: CASSHDRVGRAEQYF; cdr3_nt: TGTGCCAGCAGTCACGACAGGGTAGGAAGGGCCGAGCAGTACTTC
j_call: TRBJ1-2; d_call: -; v_call: TRBV12-3/TRBV12-4; clone_size: few; cdr3_aa: CASLLGGGYTF; cdr3_nt: TGTGCCAGCCTCCTAGGGGGAGGCTACACCTTC
j_call: TRBJ2-1; d_call: -; v_call: TRBV27; clone_size: -; cdr3_aa: CASSFAMISEQFF; cdr3_nt: TGTGCCAGCAGTTTTGCGATGATCAGTGAGCAGTTCTTC
j_call: TRBJ2-3; d_call: -; v_call: TRBV7-2; clone_size: many; cdr3_aa: CASSLKDWQYF; cdr3_nt: TGTGCCAGCAGCTTAAAAGATTGGCAGTATTTT
j_call: TRBJ1-2; d_call: TRBD1; v_call: TRBV15; clone_size: -; cdr3_aa: CATSKDPGTENGYTF; cdr3_nt: TGTGCCACCAGCAAAGACCCCGGGACAGAAAATGGCTACACCTTC
j_call: TRBJ2-5; d_call: -; v_call: TRBV12-3/TRBV12-4; clone_size: few; cdr3_aa: CASSPRSRPSGETQYF; cdr3_nt: TGTGCCAGCAGCCCCCGGTCCCGACCGTCAGGGGAGACCCAGTACTTC
j_call: TRBJ1-5; d_call: -; v_call: TRBV7-2; clone_size: -; cdr3_aa: CASSLVPQGNQPQHF; cdr3_nt: TGTGCCAGCAGCTTAGTGCCACAGGGCAATCAGCCCCAGCATTTT
j_call: TRBJ2-1; d_call: -; v_call: TRBV12-3/TRBV12-4; clone_size: few; cdr3_aa: CASTPINLGEQFF; cdr3_nt: TGTGCCAGCACCCCGATCAACCTGGGCGAGCAGTTCTTC
j_call: TRBJ2-7; d_call: -; v_call: TRBV20-1; clone_size: -; cdr3_aa: CSASPPGASYEQYF; cdr3_nt: TGCAGTGCTAGCCCCCCAGGGGCGTCCTACGAGCAGTACTTC
j_call: TRBJ1-2; d_call: -; v_call: TRBV12-3/TRBV12-4; clone_size: few; cdr3_aa: CASSLATGRNYGYTF; cdr3_nt: TGTGCCAGCAGTTTAGCGACGGGCAGGAACTATGGCTACACCTTC
j_call: TRBJ2-3; d_call: TRBD2; v_call: TRBV20-1; clone_size: few; cdr3_aa: CSAERGGYGDTQYF; cdr3_nt: TGCAGTGCCGAGCGGGGGGGCTATGGAGATACGCAGTATTTT
j_call: TRBJ2-3; d_call: -; v_call: TRBV6-6; clone_size: few; cdr3_aa: CASSWRVTDTQYF; cdr3_nt: TGTGCCAGCAGTTGGAGAGTCACAGATACGCAGTATTTT
j_call: TRBJ2-7; d_call: TRBD1; v_call: TRBV5-1; clone_size: -; cdr3_aa: CASSLGLRDREGYEQYF; cdr3_nt: TGCGCCAGCAGCTTGGGCCTGCGGGACAGGGAGGGTTACGAGCAGTACTTC
j_call: TRBJ2-1; d_call: -; v_call: TRBV10-3; clone_size: -; cdr3_aa: CAISDPRPSGEQFF; cdr3_nt: TGTGCCATCAGTGACCCTCGACCCTCTGGTGAGCAGTTCTTC
j_call: TRBJ2-2; d_call: TRBD2; v_call: TRBV7-2; clone_size: -; cdr3_aa: CASSLSGGGSGELFF; cdr3_nt: TGTGCCAGCAGCTTGAGCGGGGGCGGATCCGGGGAGCTGTTTTTT
j_call: TRBJ2-1; d_call: -; v_call: TRBV5-6; clone_size: few; cdr3_aa: CASSFWGYYNEQFF; cdr3_nt: TGTGCCAGCAGCTTTTGGGGGTACTACAATGAGCAGTTCTTC